The 27 T cell receptor beta chains in this list originate from one sample, sequenced in a study of response to subunit inactivated influenza vaccine. Each CDR3 protein is one row after TCRdb ran MiXCR on the RT-PCR reads. The repertoire holds 450,000 to 600,000 distinct CDR3 sequences, with approximately 16% as singletons. Sequencing used CD4+ T cells sorted from PBMCs, obtained less than 25 months after vaccination. These receptors all stem from a man aged 45-69 years who received an inactivated influenza vaccine.

The gene calls are TRBV20-1 and TRBJ1-1, with 7 positions matching TRBD1. After removal of 3 bases from V and 0 bases from J, the junction contained 13 bases not matched to a gene. Germline CDR1 DFQATT, CDR2 SNEGSKA (reference sequence). CDR3 length: 17 amino acids. CDR3: CSASPSRDRRMNTEAFF. CDR3 DNA sequence: TGCAGTGCTAGTCCTTCCCGGGACAGACGAATGAACACTGAAGCTTTCTTT.

This clonotype was seen more than once but under ten times. The chain combines TRBV6-2 or TRBV6-3 with TRBJ2-5; possible D gene TRBD2, 5 bases. Germline CDR1 is MNHEY and CDR2 is SVGEGT. The CDR3 is made up of 15 amino acids. Between the trimmed V and J ends, which lost 2 bases and 2 bases, there was a span of 12 bases. The DNA of the CDR3 is TGTGCCAGCAGTTACCCTCGGCGGACTCAAGAGACCCAGTACTTC. Its protein product is CASSYPRRTQETQYF.

This clonotype has at least ten counts. This chain uses TRBV7-2 with TRBJ2-4; 12 positions match TRBD2. This CDR3 region has 17 residues. Germline V CDR1 and CDR2: SGHTA, FQGNSA. V lost 5 bases to trimming and J lost 0 bases; unmatched junction nucleotides: 5. The CDR3 is CASSPSSGRVAKNIQYF. CDR3 nucleotides: TGTGCCAGCAGCCCTTCTAGCGGGAGGGTAGCCAAAAACATTCAGTACTTC.

This clonotype has at least ten counts. The chain joins TRBV5-6 to TRBJ1-5; D gene unclear. The germline V gene encodes CDR1 SGHDT and CDR2 YYEEEE. CDR3 size: 15 residues. V was trimmed by 0 bases and J by 0 bases, leaving 7 bases between them. DNA for the CDR3: TGTGCCAGCAGCTTGGGGGGTTTTAGCAATCAGCCCCAGCATTTT. Its translation is CASSLGGFSNQPQHF.

J is TRBJ2-5 and V is TRBV5-1; 13 nucleotides align to TRBD2. There are 16 residues in the CDR3. J gave up 2 bases and V 2 bases, and 3 bases lay outside the gene matches. The V gene's germline CDR1 is SGHRS and CDR2 YFSETQ. In DNA form, the CDR3 reads TGCGCCAGCAGCTTCGGACTAGCGGGAGAGCAAGAGACCCAGTACTTC. Translating gives CASSFGLAGEQETQYF.

The chain links TRBV7-2 to TRBJ1-6; D is undetermined. Deletions cut 3 bases from V and 0 bases from J, with 6 bases between. Germline lookup yields CDR1 SGHTA and CDR2 FQGNSA. The CDR3 totals 15 residues. The CDR3 is CASSFTSSYNSPLHF. The CDR3 bases are TGTGCCAGCAGCTTCACGAGCTCCTATAATTCACCCCTCCACTTT. Using reference TRBV7-2 and TRBJ1-6 for the parts outside the CDR3, the full variable domain is GAGVSQSPSNKVTEKGKDVELRCDPISGHTALYWYRQSLGQGLEFLIYFQGNSAPDKSGLPSDRFSAERTGGSVSTLTIQRTQQEDSAVYLCASSFTSSYNSPLHFGNGTRLTVT.

This clonotype was observed a few times. V and J are TRBV18 and TRBJ2-7; 7 bases are a match to TRBD1. V lost 3 bases and J lost 2; bases outside the gene matches: 4. This CDR3 spans 14 amino acids. Germline-derived CDR1 and CDR2 are KGHSH and LQKENI. CDR3 sequence (DNA): TGTGCCAGCTCACCCGGGACAGACCCCTACGAGCAGTACTTC. This encodes CASSPGTDPYEQYF.

This sequence joins TRBV5-1 and TRBJ2-5, with TRBD2 matching over 10 bases. This CDR3 is built from 15 residues. The V gene end was trimmed by 3 bases and the J gene end by 3 bases; junction bases not matched to a gene: 5. Germline V lookup: CDR1 SGHRS, CDR2 YFSETQ. Written as DNA, the CDR3 is TGCGCCAGCAGCTCCCTAGCGGGGGAGAAAGAGACCCAGTACTTC. It encodes CASSSLAGEKETQYF.

This clonotype has only a few counts. V is TRBV25-1 and J is TRBJ2-3; D unclear. Trimming stripped 2 bases from V and 1 base from J, with 7 bases between. Looked up from germline, CDR1 is MGHDK and CDR2 is SYGVNS. The CDR3 has 14 residues. The CDR3 DNA reads as TGTGCCAGCAGTGAACGGGTCGGCACAGATACGCAGTATTTT. Its translation: CASSERVGTDTQYF. Combining the CDR3 with reference TRBV25-1 and TRBJ2-3 gives the whole variable domain EADIYQTPRYLVIGTGKKITLECSQTMGHDKMYWYQQDPGMELHLIHYSYGVNSTEKGDLSSESTVSRIRTEHFPLTLESARPSHTSQYLCASSERVGTDTQYFGPGTRLTVL.

In its sample, this clonotype was seen a few times. V gene TRBV6-1 combines with J gene TRBJ1-5; D is perhaps TRBD1 (5 bases). This CDR3 has 13 amino acids. Germline V gene data show CDR1 as MNHNS and CDR2 as SASEGT. The germline V and J ends were trimmed by 8 bases and 9 bases, with 17 bases remaining between them. DNA for the CDR3: TGTGCCAGCGGGGACCCCCCGATAGGGCCCCAGCATTTT. Translation: CASGDPPIGPQHF.

This chain uses TRBV5-1 with TRBJ2-1; D possibly corresponds to TRBD1 (6 bases). Germline lookup yields CDR1 SGHRS and CDR2 YFSETQ. V lost 0 bases to trimming and J lost 4 bases, with 11 bases between them. The CDR3 sequence is 15 residues long. In DNA form, the CDR3 reads TGCGCCAGCAGCTTGGCCCAGGGGTTTTACAATGAGCAGTTCTTC. It codes for CASSLAQGFYNEQFF.

This chain connects TRBV4-3 to TRBJ2-3; the D gene is possibly TRBD2 (5 bases). The CDR3 has 15 amino acids. Germline lookup yields CDR1 LGHNA and CDR2 YSLEER. The ends were cut back, 1 base at V and 1 base at J, with 9 bases in the middle. CDR3 in DNA: TGCGCCAGCAGCCAAGTCTATAGCGGCACAGATACGCAGTATTTT. It yields the protein CASSQVYSGTDTQYF.

This clonotype was seen more than once but under ten times. The chain links TRBV5-1 to TRBJ2-1, with TRBD2 matching 7 bases. V was clipped by 7 bases and J by 1 base; unmatched bases: 8. CDR1 SGHRS and CDR2 YFSETQ come from the germline V gene. CDR3 size: 15 residues. CDR3 sequence (DNA): TGCGCCAGCCAACTCGGCGGGGGATCCTACAATGAGCAGTTCTTC. As protein: CASQLGGGSYNEQFF.

This clonotype was seen a few times. The rearrangement joins TRBV6-2 or TRBV6-3 to TRBJ1-6; D not certain. The CDR3 length is 15 residues. Germline V gene data show CDR1 as MNHEY and CDR2 as SVGEGT. Trimming stripped 5 bases from V and 0 bases from J, with 8 bases between. CDR3 sequence: CASSGRSSYNSPLHF. Written as DNA, the CDR3 is TGTGCCAGCAGTGGAAGAAGCTCCTATAATTCACCCCTCCACTTT.

The chain employs TRBV20-1 and TRBJ2-3, with 7 bases matching TRBD2. V shed 0 bases, J shed 5 bases, and the junction held 14 bases outside the gene matches. The CDR3 contains 17 residues. CDR1 DFQATT and CDR2 SNEGSKA come from the germline V gene (reference sequence). The CDR3 bases are TGCAGTGCTAGAGATCTTTATCTGGCGGGAGCGCAAGATACGCAGTATTTT. It codes for CSARDLYLAGAQDTQYF.

This chain links TRBV10-2 with TRBJ1-6, with D perhaps TRBD1 (5 bases). The ends were cut back, 5 bases at V and 7 bases at J, with 12 bases in the middle. This CDR3 has 14 residues. Germline CDR1 and CDR2: WSHSY and SAAADI. The CDR3 DNA is TGCGCCAGCAGTATCCGGGACGGGAATTCACCCCTCCACTTT. Amino acids: CASSIRDGNSPLHF.

Only a few counts were recorded for this clonotype. The CDR3 nucleotides are TGTGCCAGCAGCCTCGGGACAGGGGTCACTGAAGCTTTCTTT. Translation gives CASSLGTGVTEAFF. This chain joins TRBV3-1 and TRBJ1-1, with 10 bases identical to TRBD1. The germline CDR1 and CDR2 sequences are LGHDT and YNNKEL (reference sequence). The CDR3 is 14 amino acids. The J segment lost 4 bases and the V segment lost 4 bases, leaving 3 bases of the junction unmatched.

The chain is built from TRBV20-1 and TRBJ2-3; TRBD2 aligns across 7 bases. CDR1 DFQATT and CDR2 SNEGSKA come from the germline V gene (reference sequence). The CDR3 is 18 amino acids. The V segment lost 5 bases and the J segment 2 bases; nucleotides outside the gene matches: 19. CDR3 nucleotides: TGCAGTGCTGGAGCGGGGAGAACCGCTCCCCTACACACAGATACGCAGTATTTT. The encoded protein is CSAGAGRTAPLHTDTQYF.

In its sample, this clonotype was seen a few times. The rearrangement uses TRBV7-6 and TRBJ1-1, with D unresolved. Trimming removed 1 base from V and 1 base from J, with 10 bases in between. Per germline, CDR1 SGHVS and CDR2 FNYEAQ. The CDR3 sequence is 15 residues long. Here the CDR3 DNA reads TGTGCCAGCAGCTTAGTATCTACAGAGAACACTGAAGCTTTCTTT. It codes for CASSLVSTENTEAFF.

The chain couples TRBV28 to TRBJ1-1; 7 bases match TRBD1. J was trimmed by 6 bases and V by 2 bases; bases with no gene match: 3. CDR1 is MDHEN, CDR2 SYDVKM, per germline. The CDR3 has 13 residues. In DNA form, the CDR3 reads TGTGCCAGCAGTTTAGGGACAGAGGCTGAAGCTTTCTTT. Protein: CASSLGTEAEAFF.

Of note for this clonotype: A read error may account for a junction end that differs from germline. The rearrangement links TRBV11-2 to TRBJ2-7; unclear D gene. CDR1 is SGHAT, CDR2 FQNNGV, per germline. This CDR3 has 13 residues. CDR3 region: CASSLDRQYAQYF. CDR3 DNA: TGTGCCAGCAGCTTAGATAGACAATACGCGCAGTACTTC.

Here the CDR3 reads CASSPQGNTIYF. In DNA form, the CDR3 reads TGTGCCAGCAGCCCCCAGGGAAACACCATATATTTT. This sequence joins TRBV25-1 and TRBJ1-3; no definite D call. The germline V gene has CDR1 MGHDK and CDR2 SYGVNS. V lost 6 bases to trimming and J lost 4 bases, with 7 bases between them. This CDR3 is 12 amino acids long.

The chain has TRBV25-1 and TRBJ2-1; possible D gene TRBD1, 5 bases. Looked up from germline, CDR1 is MGHDK and CDR2 is SYGVNS. V gave up 3 bases and J gave up 2 bases, with 11 bases separating them. This CDR3 has 15 residues. CDR3 loop: CASSDPSTAYNEQFF. The CDR3 nucleotides read TGTGCCAGCAGTGACCCCTCGACAGCCTACAATGAGCAGTTCTTC.

In its sample, this clonotype was seen many times. The rearrangement joins TRBV16 to TRBJ2-1; D remains ambiguous. The V gene lost 7 bases and the J gene lost 6 bases, with 7 bases spanning the gap. Per germline, CDR1 KGHSY and CDR2 FQNENV. There are 11 residues in the CDR3. The CDR3: CASMIRNEQFF. The CDR3 nucleotides are TGTGCCAGCATGATACGCAATGAGCAGTTCTTC.

This clonotype turned up a few times. The DNA for the CDR3 is TGCAGTGCTCGTAGCCACACTGAAGCTTTCTTT. This encodes CSARSHTEAFF. The chain employs TRBV20-1 and TRBJ1-1, with D uncertain. From germline, CDR1 is DFQATT and CDR2 SNEGSKA (reference sequence). Trimming pared 5 bases from V and 3 bases from J, leaving 7 bases between. The CDR3 is made up of 11 amino acids.

This clonotype was seen more than once but under ten times. The chain links TRBV12-3 or TRBV12-4 to TRBJ2-1; perhaps TRBD1 as D (5 bases). This CDR3 region has 15 residues. Trimming cost V 6 bases and J 3 bases, with 15 bases left between them. The chain's CDR3 is CASRHPTVNYNEQFF. The CDR3 coding sequence is TGTGCCAGCAGGCACCCGACAGTGAACTACAATGAGCAGTTCTTC.

This clonotype was seen ten or more times. The genes are TRBV11-2 and TRBJ2-3; D assignment may be TRBD1 or TRBD2 (6 bases each). CDR3 length: 15 residues. V was pared by 5 bases and J by 1 base, with 13 bases between. Germline CDR1 is SGHAT and CDR2 is FQNNGV. This chain's CDR3 is CASSPGGGGTDTQYF. CDR3 in DNA: TGTGCCAGCAGCCCAGGAGGGGGTGGCACAGATACGCAGTATTTT.